This T cell receptor beta chain was identified during a study of shared clonotypes between healthy human individuals. CD8 cells regarded as naive lacked CD45RO, were positively chosen for CCR7, and omitted terminally differentiated effector memory CD45RA+ cells. Those who donated were healthy HIV-negative adults, with no recent acute infections or vaccinations reported. Study findings and constraints: Blood alone was sampled, and tissue repertoires likely differ.

Germline assignment: CDR1 SQVTM and CDR2 ANQGSEA. The CDR3 loop spans 13 amino acids. V dropped 6 bases and J dropped 0; count of bases not matched to a gene: 5. DNA at about 0.2 ug, about 30,000 T cell genomes, went into sorted-subset replicate PCRs. In the original processing: ImmunoSEQ supplied junction-only sequences lacking quality scores, so filtering was different. Profiled with immunoSEQ multiplex PCR; TCRdb holds only in-frame clones, not every one. That table gives V, J and clone size, and the DNA gave D and trimming. In the table there are roughly 770,000 clones, around 96% of which are singletons. Remarks on this clone: Its antigen is unknown.

The sequence came from a man aged 25 to 40 in good health. The rearrangement links TRBV29-1 to TRBJ2-7, with 7 positions matching TRBD1. The sample taken for sequencing was naive CD8+ T cells sorted from blood. The CDR3 DNA follows: TGCAGCGTGGACGGACAGGACTCCTACGAGCAGTACTTC. Protein: CSVDGQDSYEQYF.